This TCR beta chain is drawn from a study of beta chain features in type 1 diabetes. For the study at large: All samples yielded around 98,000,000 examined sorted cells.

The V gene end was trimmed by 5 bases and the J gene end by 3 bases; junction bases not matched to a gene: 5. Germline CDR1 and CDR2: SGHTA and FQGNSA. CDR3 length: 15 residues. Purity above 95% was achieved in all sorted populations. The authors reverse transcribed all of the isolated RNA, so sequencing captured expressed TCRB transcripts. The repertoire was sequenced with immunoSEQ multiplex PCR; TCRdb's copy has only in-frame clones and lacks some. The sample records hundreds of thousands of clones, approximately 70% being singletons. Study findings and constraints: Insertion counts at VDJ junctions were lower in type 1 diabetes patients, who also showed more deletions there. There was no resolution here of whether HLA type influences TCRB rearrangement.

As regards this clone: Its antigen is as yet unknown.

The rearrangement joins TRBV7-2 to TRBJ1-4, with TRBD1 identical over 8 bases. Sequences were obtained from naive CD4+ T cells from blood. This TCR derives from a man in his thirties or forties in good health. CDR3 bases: TGTGCCAGCAGCCTCCGACAGGGGCCTAATGAAAAACTGTTTTTT. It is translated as CASSLRQGPNEKLFF. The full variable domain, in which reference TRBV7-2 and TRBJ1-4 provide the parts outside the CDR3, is GAGVSQSPSNKVTEKGKDVELRCDPISGHTALYWYRQSLGQGLEFLIYFQGNSAPDKSGLPSDRFSAERTGGSVSTLTIQRTQQEDSAVYLCASSLRQGPNEKLFFGSGTQLSVL.